Following are 26 T cell receptor beta chains from one sample sequenced in a study of blood T cell repertoires in COVID-19. The data were produced by immunoSEQ multiplex PCR, yet TCRdb's version contains in-frame clones alone and is incomplete. This table holds 200,000 to 300,000 clones, 75% to 85% found once. Sequencing was done on a sample of peripheral blood. The receptor set was obtained from a man aged 40-49 years who had recovered from COVID-19.

The CDR3 DNA is TGCACCAGCAGCTCCCTGGGACAGAACTACGAGCAGTACTTC. The encoded protein is CTSSSLGQNYEQYF. This chain uses TRBV1 with TRBJ2-7; the tabulated D call, TRBD1, remains unverified against the DNA. TRBV1 is a listed pseudogene. The CDR3 sequence is 14 residues long.

V usage is TRBV7-2 and J usage is TRBJ2-3; 9 bases line up with TRBD2. After removal of 1 base from V and 6 bases from J, the junction contained 8 bases not matched to a gene. The CDR3 totals 16 residues. The germline CDR1 and CDR2 sequences are SGHTA and FQGNSA. CDR3 DNA: TGTGCCAGCAGCTTAGGTCGGCTAGCGGGATTGGATACGCAGTATTTT. This encodes CASSLGRLAGLDTQYF.

This clone was seen only a few times. The chain links TRBV5-4 to TRBJ2-7; the D is unclear. With 4 bases removed from V and 0 bases from J, the gap between germline ends came to 11 bases. CDR3 length: 14 amino acids. Germline V gene data show CDR1 as SGHNT and CDR2 as YYREEE (reference sequence). The CDR3 protein is CASSDGPSSYEQYF. In nucleotides, the CDR3 is TGTGCCAGCAGCGACGGCCCTAGCTCCTACGAGCAGTACTTC.

The chain joins TRBV30 to TRBJ2-7; 7 bases align to TRBD1. The CDR3 is 20 residues long. Germline V gene lookup returns CDR1 GTSNPN and CDR2 SVGIG (reference sequence). The V segment lost 1 base and the J segment 1 base; nucleotides outside the gene matches: 22. CDR3 DNA sequence: TGTGCCTGGAGTGGCCTATTCCGGGACAGAGACTTGCCCCTATCCTACGAGCAGTACTTC. Protein sequence: CAWSGLFRDRDLPLSYEQYF. Based on the CDR3 plus reference TRBV30 and TRBJ2-7, the full variable domain is SQTIHQWPATLVQPVGSPLSLECTVEGTSNPNLYWYRQAAGRGLQLLFYSVGIGQISSEVPQNLSASRPQDRQFILSSKKLLLSDSGFYLCAWSGLFRDRDLPLSYEQYFGPGTRLTVT.

J is TRBJ2-1 and V is TRBV6-5, with D maybe TRBD2 (6 bases). Trimming removed 6 bases at V and 7 bases at J, with 19 bases between. Per the germline V gene, CDR1 is MNHEY and CDR2 is SVGAGI. The CDR3 sequence is 15 residues long. The CDR3 DNA reads TGTGCCAGCAGCGGACGGGGACTTATGATAAATGAGCAGTTCTTC. Its protein product is CASSGRGLMINEQFF.

The CDR3 reads CASSPERGSSYEQYF. In DNA, the CDR3 is TGTGCCAGCTCACCCGAGAGGGGGAGCTCCTACGAGCAGTACTTC. This chain uses TRBV18 with TRBJ2-7, with D possibly being TRBD1 (6 bases). Looked up from germline, CDR1 is KGHSH and CDR2 is LQKENI. The V gene lost 3 bases and the J gene lost 0 bases, with 12 bases spanning the gap. This CDR3 region has 15 residues.

The rearrangement uses TRBV5-4 and TRBJ2-7; 11 nucleotides line up with TRBD1. CDR3 length: 15 amino acids. Trimming removed 5 bases from V and 1 base from J; junction bases left unmatched: 5. Per the germline V gene, CDR1 is SGHNT and CDR2 is YYREEE (reference sequence). The CDR3 DNA is TGTGCCAGCAGTCGAGGACAGGGGGCATCCTACGAGCAGTACTTC. Residues: CASSRGQGASYEQYF.

V and J are TRBV4-1 and TRBJ2-6; D may be TRBD2 (5 bases). The V and J ends lost 1 base and 2 bases respectively, with 15 bases between them. The CDR3 is 18 residues long. CDR1 MGHRA and CDR2 YSYEKL come from the germline V gene. CDR3 sequence reads: CASSQGVRGRAGANVLTF. The CDR3 DNA reads as TGCGCCAGCAGCCAAGGGGTCCGGGGTAGGGCTGGGGCCAACGTCCTGACTTTC.

V and J are TRBV9 and TRBJ2-7; D perhaps matches TRBD1 (6 bases). Germline lookup yields CDR1 SGDLS and CDR2 YYNGEE. CDR3 length: 12 residues. The V gene lost 4 bases and the J gene lost 5 bases, with 10 bases spanning the gap. CDR3 sequence: CASSQGHNEQYF. The CDR3 DNA follows: TGTGCCAGCAGCCAGGGACACAACGAGCAGTACTTC.

The chain employs TRBV3-1 (or the pseudogene TRBV3-2) and TRBJ2-2; D might be TRBD1 (5 bases). This CDR3 comprises 12 residues. CDR1 and CDR2 (germline): LGHDT, YNNKEL (reference sequence). Trimming shortened V by 5 bases and J by 5 bases, and 6 bases separated the two germline ends. CDR3 protein: CASSKGTGELFF. For the CDR3, the DNA is TGTGCCAGCAGCAAGGGGACCGGGGAGCTGTTTTTT.

The gene calls are TRBV5-6 and TRBJ1-2; TRBD1 aligns across 11 bases. CDR1 and CDR2 (germline): SGHDT, YYEEEE. CDR3 length equals 15 residues. With 4 bases clipped from V and 4 bases from J, the junction kept 6 bases outside the gene matches. CDR3 nucleotides: TGTGCCAGCAGCCCAGGGACAGGGGGTGCCTATGGCTACACCTTC. Translation: CASSPGTGGAYGYTF.

This clone appeared once. The V gene is TRBV7-9, the J gene TRBJ2-1; 9 nucleotides match TRBD1. Germline CDR1 and CDR2: SEHNR and FQNEAQ (reference sequence). J lost 6 bases, V lost 6 bases, and 9 bases had no gene match. This CDR3 is 15 amino acids long. CDR3 loop: CASSFTGTGSNEQFF. The CDR3 DNA reads as TGTGCCAGCAGTTTCACCGGGACAGGGAGCAATGAGCAGTTCTTC.

The chain has TRBV18 and TRBJ1-2; maybe TRBD1 (6 bases). V was clipped by 5 bases and J by 0 bases, with 13 bases between them. The CDR3 has 15 amino acids. Germline assignment: CDR1 KGHSH and CDR2 LQKENI. The CDR3, as DNA: TGTGCCAGCTCAGTACGGACAGCGCCTAACTATGGCTACACCTTC. Its translation is CASSVRTAPNYGYTF.

This rearrangement joins TRBV10-3 to TRBJ2-7; 9 positions match TRBD1. Germline lookup yields CDR1 ENHRY and CDR2 SYGVKD. With 2 bases clipped from V and 5 bases from J, the junction kept 4 bases outside the gene matches. The CDR3 loop spans 14 amino acids. The CDR3 DNA follows: TGTGCCATCAGTGAGGGCCGGACAGGGGACGAGCAGTACTTC. Encoded protein: CAISEGRTGDEQYF.

The chain combines TRBV27 with TRBJ2-2; TRBD1 aligns across 8 bases. This CDR3 region has 16 residues. V was clipped by 3 bases and J by 5 bases; unmatched bases: 8. Germline V gives CDR1 MNHEY, CDR2 SMNVEV (reference sequence). In nucleotides, the CDR3 is TGTGCCAGCAGTTTGTATGGGACAGGATGGACCGGGGAGCTGTTTTTT. This gives the protein CASSLYGTGWTGELFF.

This chain connects TRBV7-2 to TRBJ1-1; D is ambiguous. Trimming pared 2 bases from V and 6 bases from J, leaving 7 bases between. This CDR3 has 12 amino acids. Germline CDR1 is SGHTA and CDR2 is FQGNSA. For the CDR3, the DNA is TGTGCCAGCAGCTTAATGAGGGCTGAAGCTTTCTTT. This gives the protein CASSLMRAEAFF.

The V and J genes are TRBV27 and TRBJ2-7, with 8 bases matching TRBD2. Trimming took 2 bases from V and 5 from J; bases not matched to a gene: 5. This CDR3 is built from 14 residues. The germline V gene has CDR1 MNHEY and CDR2 SMNVEV (reference sequence). The DNA of the CDR3 is TGTGCCAGCAGTTTACGGAGCGGGAGTGACGAGCAGTACTTC. Protein product: CASSLRSGSDEQYF.

The V gene is TRBV27, the J gene TRBJ1-5; a possible D gene is TRBD1 (6 bases). Between the trimmed V and J ends, which lost 2 bases and 6 bases, there was a span of 8 bases. CDR3 length: 13 amino acids. Germline CDR1 MNHEY, CDR2 SMNVEV (reference sequence). CDR3 residues: CASSLTGTQPQHF. The DNA for the CDR3 is TGTGCCAGCAGTTTAACAGGGACTCAGCCCCAGCATTTT.

CDR3 sequence: CASSLRTSTTTDTQYF. The DNA for the CDR3 is TGTGCCAGTAGTCTAAGGACATCTACAACCACAGATACGCAGTATTTT. The rearrangement uses TRBV19 and TRBJ2-3; possible D gene TRBD1, 5 bases. V lost 5 bases, J lost 2 bases, and 17 bases lay in between. The CDR3 is 16 amino acids. In germline, CDR1 is LNHDA, CDR2 SQIVND (reference sequence).

Written as DNA, the CDR3 is TGCGCCAGCAGTGACAGGGACAGGGCGGGGGCCAACGTCCTGACTTTC. This encodes CASSDRDRAGANVLTF. This chain joins TRBV10-2 and TRBJ2-6; 9 nucleotides agree with TRBD1. The CDR3 has 16 amino acids. Trimming removed 3 bases from V and 4 bases from J; junction bases left unmatched: 4. Germline V gene lookup returns CDR1 WSHSY and CDR2 SAAADI.

V is TRBV7-8 and J is TRBJ2-1; tentatively, D is TRBD2 (6 bases). Germline values: CDR1 SGHVS, CDR2 FQNEAQ. V was cut by 1 base and J by 4 bases, with 17 bases left in between. There are 17 residues in the CDR3. CDR3 sequence (DNA): TGTGCCAGCAGCTTAGGTGGGCGGGGAAAACGGTACAATGAGCAGTTCTTC. Its translation is CASSLGGRGKRYNEQFF.

The CDR3 sequence is CASSIGGTPAAQYF. In DNA, the CDR3 is TGTGCCAGTAGTATCGGCGGGACGCCCGCCGCTCAGTACTTC. The rearrangement uses TRBV19 and TRBJ2-4; a weak D match, TRBD2 (6 bases). Trimming left V 3 bases short and J 12 bases short, with 18 bases between. In germline, CDR1 is LNHDA, CDR2 SQIVND (reference sequence). The CDR3 spans 14 residues.

The J gene is TRBJ1-4, the V gene TRBV7-9; D possibly corresponds to TRBD1 (5 bases). Between the trimmed V and J ends, which lost 5 bases and 5 bases, there was a span of 6 bases. From germline, CDR1 is SEHNR and CDR2 FQNEAQ (reference sequence). This CDR3 has 12 amino acids. Written as DNA, the CDR3 is TGTGCCAGCAGCCCAGGGAATGAAAAACTGTTTTTT. Protein: CASSPGNEKLFF.

The chain combines TRBV2 with TRBJ2-3; TRBD2 matches at 14 bases. CDR1 is SNHLY, CDR2 FYNNEI, per germline. V was pared by 3 bases and J by 4 bases, with 0 bases of the junction left unmatched. This CDR3 is built from 15 residues. The chain's CDR3 is CASSEGLAGADTQYF. CDR3 in DNA: TGTGCCAGCAGTGAGGGACTAGCGGGAGCAGATACGCAGTATTTT.

V gene TRBV6-5 combines with J gene TRBJ2-1; TRBD2 matches 7 bases. CDR3 length: 13 residues. Unmatched junction bases numbered 8, after V lost 7 bases and J lost 8 bases. CDR1 is MNHEY and CDR2 is SVGAGI in the germline V gene. CDR3 DNA: TGTGCCAGCACCCCCTCGGGAGGTGATGAGCAGTTCTTC. This gives the protein CASTPSGGDEQFF.

Only a few counts were recorded for this clone. Lacking the conserved final phenylalanine or tryptophan, this CDR3 likely reflects a read error. The DNA is omitted, as the CDR3 cannot be located on it reliably, and the CDR3 follows TCRdb's listing. This CDR3 reads CASSKDHRTGDSG. The chain uses TRBV21-1 and TRBJ1-6; the table's D gene call, TRBD1, was not cross checked with the DNA. TRBV21-1 is deemed a pseudogene. The CDR3 is 13 amino acids in total, end residues counted.